A single sample is the source of the 19 T cell receptor beta chains below, sequenced in a study of type 1 regulatory T cells. What these receptors recognize is not known. One entry per CDR3 protein, called by TCRdb with MiXCR from the reads. The sample yields tens of thousands of distinct CDR3 sequences, 55% to 65% seen once. Sequencing was done on a sample of cultured non-Tr1 T cells, either the whole culture or a sorted T cell fraction (not recorded which). The receptors come from a human donor in good health.

The rearrangement joins TRBV15 to TRBJ2-2, with 7 bases aligning to TRBD1. The ends lost 1 base at V and 0 bases at J; junction bases unmatched: 8. The CDR3 runs to 18 residues. Germline V gene sequence: CDR1 LNHNV, CDR2 YYDKDF (reference sequence). The CDR3 nucleotides read TGTGCCACCAGCAGAGGCGGCCTACAGGGGACGAACACCGGGGAGCTGTTTTTT. Its protein is CATSRGGLQGTNTGELFF.

This rearrangement joins TRBV27 to TRBJ2-1; 15 bases map to TRBD2. This CDR3 has 14 residues. Germline assignment: CDR1 MNHEY and CDR2 SMNVEV (reference sequence). The ends lost 8 bases at V and 13 bases at J; junction bases unmatched: 9. DNA for the CDR3: TGTGCCAGCCGGAGCGGACTAGCGGGAGGGCCCCAGTTCTTC. This codes for CASRSGLAGGPQFF.

The gene calls are TRBV21-1 and TRBJ2-7; no DNA check was done on the table's D call, TRBD1. TRBV21-1 counts as a pseudogene. The CDR3 is made up of 16 amino acids. In nucleotides, the CDR3 is TGTGCCAGCAGCAACCTGAACAGGGGGCGCACCTACGAGCAGTACTTC. It translates to CASSNLNRGRTYEQYF.

The rearrangement links TRBV10-3 to TRBJ2-2, with D hard to call. Trimming pared 4 bases from V and 5 bases from J, leaving 11 bases between. Per the germline V gene, CDR1 is ENHRY and CDR2 is SYGVKD. The CDR3 spans 14 residues. The chain's CDR3 is CAISVAILTGELFF. The CDR3 bases are TGTGCCATCAGTGTTGCTATTTTAACCGGGGAGCTGTTTTTT.

This chain uses TRBV20-1 with TRBJ2-3; 10 bases are a match to TRBD2. The CDR3 runs to 15 residues. The germline gives CDR1 DFQATT, CDR2 SNEGSKA (reference sequence). The junction had 8 bases not matched to a gene; V was cut back by 6 bases and J by 2 bases. This CDR3 is CSALSGTSDTDTQYF. The CDR3 DNA reads as TGCAGTGCCCTTTCCGGGACTAGCGACACAGATACGCAGTATTTT.

In regard to this clonotype: One end of the junction fails to match germline, which may point to a read error. The rearrangement links TRBV3-1 to TRBJ2-1; 11 bases map to TRBD2. Germline-derived CDR1 and CDR2 are LGHDT and YNNKEL (reference sequence). The CDR3 is 14 amino acids. This chain's CDR3 is CASRQDLAGGEQFF. CDR3 nucleotides: TGTGCCAGCAGACAAGATCTAGCGGGGGGCGAGCAGTTCTTC.

The rearrangement links TRBV7-2 to TRBJ2-1; D ambiguous. The CDR3 has 13 residues. V was clipped by 1 base and J by 9 bases, with 10 bases between them. Per the germline V gene, CDR1 is SGHTA and CDR2 is FQGNSA. The CDR3: CASSLVGGVEQFF. Here the CDR3 DNA reads TGTGCCAGCAGCTTAGTGGGTGGGGTTGAGCAGTTCTTC.

The count of this clonotype is one. This CDR3 reads CSANESPTNEKLFF. The CDR3 DNA reads as TGCAGCGCAAACGAGAGCCCAACTAATGAAAAACTGTTTTTT. This chain links TRBV20-1 with TRBJ1-4; D is ambiguous. This CDR3 is 14 amino acids long. CDR1 is DFQATT and CDR2 is SNEGSKA in the germline V gene (reference sequence).

The chain joins TRBV18 to TRBJ1-1; D perhaps matches TRBD1 (6 bases). CDR1 and CDR2 from the germline V gene are KGHSH and LQKENI. The CDR3 is made up of 14 amino acids. Between the trimmed V and J ends, which lost 3 bases and 2 bases, there was a span of 10 bases. The CDR3 DNA follows: TGTGCCAGCTCACCGCGGGGGGCTAACACTGAAGCTTTCTTT. Protein sequence: CASSPRGANTEAFF.

This rearrangement joins TRBV7-9 to TRBJ2-3; possible D gene TRBD1, 5 bases. The V and J ends lost 5 bases and 10 bases respectively, with 19 bases between them. Germline CDR1 is SEHNR and CDR2 is FQNEAQ (reference sequence). The CDR3 extends over 14 amino acids. This chain's CDR3 is CASSEERQSLAQYF. The CDR3 DNA reads as TGTGCCAGCAGCGAAGAACGACAGAGTTTGGCGCAGTATTTT.

This sequence joins TRBV18 and TRBJ1-1; unclear D gene. The CDR3 consists of 14 residues. The germline V gene has CDR1 KGHSH and CDR2 LQKENI. With 3 bases removed from V and 1 base from J, the gap between germline ends came to 9 bases. CDR3 sequence: CASSPQVGNTEAFF. As DNA, the CDR3 is TGTGCCAGCTCACCGCAGGTTGGGAACACTGAAGCTTTCTTT.

The V gene is TRBV20-1, the J gene TRBJ2-3; D is undetermined. The germline V and J ends were trimmed by 0 bases and 5 bases, with 9 bases remaining between them. The CDR3 consists of 13 residues. Germline lookup yields CDR1 DFQATT and CDR2 SNEGSKA (reference sequence). The CDR3 spells CSARDGLLDTQYF. DNA of the CDR3: TGCAGTGCTAGAGATGGGCTGCTAGATACGCAGTATTTT.

The chain links TRBV10-3 to TRBJ2-5; D is unclear. Deletions cut 2 bases from V and 3 bases from J, with 7 bases between. The CDR3 is 13 amino acids. Germline V lookup: CDR1 ENHRY, CDR2 SYGVKD. The CDR3 here is CAISEVGEETQYF. The CDR3 coding sequence is TGTGCCATCAGTGAGGTTGGGGAAGAGACCCAGTACTTC.

This clonotype was counted only a few times. The chain links TRBV7-2 to TRBJ1-5, with D unclear. The CDR3 runs 14 residues. CDR1 is SGHTA, CDR2 FQGNSA, per germline. Trimming stripped 1 base from V and 3 bases from J, with 7 bases between. The DNA of the CDR3 is TGTGCCAGCAGCTTAGTGGGAGTCAATCAGCCCCAGCATTTT. Translation gives CASSLVGVNQPQHF.

The rearrangement links TRBV20-1 to TRBJ1-5; TRBD1 might be the D (5 bases). The CDR3 extends over 15 amino acids. V lost 3 bases and J lost 6, with 18 bases in between. Germline CDR1 reads DFQATT; CDR2 reads SNEGSKA (reference sequence). CDR3 residues: CSARPASQGGQPQHF. CDR3 bases: TGCAGTGCTAGGCCGGCTTCCCAGGGCGGTCAGCCCCAGCATTTT.

This clonotype was counted a few times. The chain joins TRBV6-1 to TRBJ1-1; TRBD1 agrees at 10 bases. Trimming cost V 4 bases and J 11 bases; bases outside gene matches: 10. Germline CDR1 MNHNS, CDR2 SASEGT. CDR3 length equals 14 residues. CDR3 residues: CASSADRGLGEAFF. DNA for the CDR3: TGTGCCAGCAGTGCAGACAGGGGGCTTGGAGAGGCTTTCTTT.

The chain uses TRBV10-2 and TRBJ2-3, with D possibly being TRBD2 (5 bases). Trimming removed 3 bases from V and 6 bases from J, with 10 bases in between. Germline-derived CDR1 and CDR2 are WSHSY and SAAADI. This CDR3 region has 13 residues. CDR3 in amino acids: CASSDQDSDTQYF. Written as DNA, the CDR3 is TGCGCCAGCAGTGACCAGGACTCCGATACGCAGTATTTT.

The V gene is TRBV30, the J gene TRBJ1-1; possible D gene TRBD1, 6 bases. Trimming pared 0 bases from V and 2 bases from J, leaving 13 bases between. CDR1 is GTSNPN and CDR2 is SVGIG in the germline V gene (reference sequence). The CDR3 sequence is 15 residues long. The CDR3 protein is CAWSVRYRDNTEAFF. The CDR3 DNA is TGTGCCTGGAGTGTACGCTACAGGGATAACACTGAAGCTTTCTTT.

This sequence joins TRBV6-1 and TRBJ2-1, with D uncertain. CDR1 and CDR2 (germline): MNHNS, SASEGT. The ends were cut back, 7 bases at V and 6 bases at J, with 16 bases in the middle. The CDR3 contains 14 residues. This CDR3 is CASTSSLGFNEQFF. DNA of the CDR3: TGTGCCAGCACATCGAGCTTGGGATTCAATGAGCAGTTCTTC.